The TCR beta chain under discussion was sequenced for a study of T cells in severe cutaneous drug reactions. Regarding the study as a whole: Tolerant-control and healthy-donor PBMC lacked or rarely had the public CDR3 found in blisters. In carbamazepine-induced Stevens-Johnson syndrome or toxic epidermal necrolysis, TRBV12-4 averaged approximately 30% in blister cells and around 5% in PBMC.

As to this clonotype: As yet, its antigen is unknown.

The iRepertoire multiplex PCR system with TCR subtype-specific primers built both bulk and single-cell libraries. After re-calling the multiplex PCR reads, TCRdb lists one entry per CDR3 protein, DNA absent. In total, the table holds 21,000 or so distinct CDR3 sequences. Sequenced patients had Stevens-Johnson syndrome or toxic epidermal necrolysis caused by carbamazepine. Blood repertoires came from five Han Chinese and about six European CBZ-SJS/TEN patients. Germline values: CDR1 DFQATT, CDR2 SNEGSKA (reference sequence). The CDR3 totals 16 residues. V and J are TRBV20-1 and TRBJ1-2. The sequencing sample was made of PBMCs. This receptor was identified in a human donor with toxic epidermal necrolysis, a severe cutaneous drug reaction. This CDR3 reads CSARDGLGRIRNGYTF.